This T cell receptor beta chain stems from a study of blood T cell repertoires in COVID-19. Study-level background: PBMCs, B-cell-depleted T cells, or T cells were the source of the cDNA or gDNA that made up the material.

The germline CDR1 and CDR2 sequences are SGHTA and FQGTGA. Between the trimmed V and J ends, which lost 4 bases and 0 bases, there was a span of 13 bases. This CDR3 has 16 amino acids. Authors' data handling: Estimated nucleated cell counts came from reference gene primer amplification. Libraries were prepared by immunoSEQ multiplex PCR; TCRdb keeps only in-frame clonotypes and omits some of them. V and J calls plus clone size are reproduced from that table; the DNA served to infer D and trimming. This sample has roughly 160,000 clones, with more than 70% found just once. This chain uses TRBV7-3 with TRBJ2-1; D is possibly TRBD2 (5 bases). The sample was peripheral blood. The source is a man between 18 and 29 years old with active or convalescent COVID-19. CDR3 coding DNA: TGTGCCAGCAGCTCCGGACTCTTCAGCTCCTACAATGAGCAGTTCTTC. Its protein product is CASSSGLFSSYNEQFF.